Sequencing of this T cell receptor (beta chain) was carried out in a study of T cell clonality in common variable immunodeficiency. Study-level results: Reportedly, TCR beta sequences from common variable immunodeficiency showed fewer deletions and N-nucleotide insertions.

TCRdb's copy holds only in-frame clones and misses some; the assay was immunoSEQ multiplex PCR. Listed here are 25,000 to 35,000 clones without any singletons, the top ten holding 5% to 5.5%. V lost 7 bases and J 9 bases, leaving 19 bases between the germline ends. The CDR3 sequence is 14 residues long. Germline loops: CDR1 SNHLY, CDR2 FYNNEI. All CVID subjects were on immunoglobulin replacement for at least one year. With respect to this clone: What it binds is not known. Read sequence stops 3 residues before the CDR3 end, and the germline J gene provides the missing end.

The receptor's source is a human donor with common variable immunodeficiency. Specimen: peripheral blood mononuclear cells. The rearrangement joins TRBV2 to TRBJ1-5; D is possibly TRBD1 (5 bases). CDR3 bases read: TGTGCCAGCACTTGGAACATCCGGGGGGGGCCC. Translated: CASTWNIRGGP. From start to end, the CDR3 is CASTWNIRGGPQHF.